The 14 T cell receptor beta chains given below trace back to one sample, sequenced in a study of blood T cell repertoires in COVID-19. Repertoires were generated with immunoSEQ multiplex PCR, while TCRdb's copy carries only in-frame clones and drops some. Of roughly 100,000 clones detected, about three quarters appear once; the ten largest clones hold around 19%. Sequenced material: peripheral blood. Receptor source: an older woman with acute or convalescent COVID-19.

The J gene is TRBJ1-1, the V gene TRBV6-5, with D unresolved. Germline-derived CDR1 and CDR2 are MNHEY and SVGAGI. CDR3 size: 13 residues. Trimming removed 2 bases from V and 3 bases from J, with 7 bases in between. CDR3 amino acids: CASSYGEYTEAFF. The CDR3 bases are TGTGCCAGCAGTTACGGGGAGTACACTGAAGCTTTCTTT.

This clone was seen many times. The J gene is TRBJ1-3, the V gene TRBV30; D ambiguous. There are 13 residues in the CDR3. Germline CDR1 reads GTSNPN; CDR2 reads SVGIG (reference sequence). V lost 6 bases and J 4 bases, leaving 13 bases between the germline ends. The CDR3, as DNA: TGTGCCTGTAAACCAGACATAGGAAACACCATATATTTT. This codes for CACKPDIGNTIYF.

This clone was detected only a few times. CDR3: CASSLPGEQYF. DNA for the CDR3: TGTGCCAGCAGCTTACCAGGCGAGCAGTACTTC. The chain joins TRBV7-9 to TRBJ2-7; no clear D gene. The CDR3 is made up of 11 amino acids. Trimming took 2 bases from V and 6 from J, leaving 5 bases between them. Germline CDR1 is SEHNR and CDR2 is FQNEAQ (reference sequence). The full variable domain, completed using reference TRBV7-9 and TRBJ2-7, is DTGVSQNPRHKITKRGQNVTFRCDPISEHNRLYWYRQTLGQGPEFLTYFQNEAQLEKSRLLSDRFSAERPKGSFSTLEIQRTEQGDSAMYLCASSLPGEQYFGPGTRLTVT.

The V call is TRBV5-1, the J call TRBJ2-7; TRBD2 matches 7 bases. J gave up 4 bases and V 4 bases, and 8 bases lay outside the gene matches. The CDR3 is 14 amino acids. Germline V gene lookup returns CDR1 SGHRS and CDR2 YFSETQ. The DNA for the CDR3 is TGCGCCAGCAGCACCACGTGGGGGGGGTACGAGCAGTACTTC. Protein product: CASSTTWGGYEQYF.

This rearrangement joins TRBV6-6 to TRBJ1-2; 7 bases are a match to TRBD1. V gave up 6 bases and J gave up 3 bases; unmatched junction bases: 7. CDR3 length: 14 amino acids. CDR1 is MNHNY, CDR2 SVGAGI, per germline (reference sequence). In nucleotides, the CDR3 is TGTGCCAGCAGCCCCCCAGGGGGATACTATGGCTACACCTTC. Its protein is CASSPPGGYYGYTF.

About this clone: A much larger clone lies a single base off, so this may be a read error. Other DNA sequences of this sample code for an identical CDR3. The CDR3 sequence is CARLSRWVGRGWEQYF. CDR3 DNA: TGCGCCCGTTTGAGCCGTTGGGTGGGCCGGGGGTGGGAGCAGTACTTC. This sequence joins TRBV5-1 and TRBJ2-7, with a weak D call TRBD2 (6 bases). Trimming removed 10 bases at V and 7 bases at J, with 30 bases between. CDR1 and CDR2 from the germline V gene are SGHRS and YFSETQ. This CDR3 has 16 residues.

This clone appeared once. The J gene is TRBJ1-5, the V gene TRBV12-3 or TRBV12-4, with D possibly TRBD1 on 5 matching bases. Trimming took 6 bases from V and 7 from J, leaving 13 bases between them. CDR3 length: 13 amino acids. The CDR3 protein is CASRSTGGQPQHF. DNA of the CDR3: TGTGCCAGCAGATCGACGGGGGGGCAGCCCCAGCATTTT.

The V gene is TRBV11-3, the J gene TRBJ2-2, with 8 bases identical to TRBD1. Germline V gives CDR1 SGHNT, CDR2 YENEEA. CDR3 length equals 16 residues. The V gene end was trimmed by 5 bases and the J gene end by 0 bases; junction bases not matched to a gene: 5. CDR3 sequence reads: CASSPWGQANTGELFF. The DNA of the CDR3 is TGTGCCAGCAGCCCCTGGGGACAGGCGAACACCGGGGAGCTGTTTTTT.

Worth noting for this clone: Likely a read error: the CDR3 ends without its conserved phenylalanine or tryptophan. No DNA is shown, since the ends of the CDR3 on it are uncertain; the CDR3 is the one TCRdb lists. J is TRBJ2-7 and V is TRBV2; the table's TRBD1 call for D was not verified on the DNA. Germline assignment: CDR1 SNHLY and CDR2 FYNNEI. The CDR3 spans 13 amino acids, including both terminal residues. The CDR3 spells CASSEAGFAPEVL.

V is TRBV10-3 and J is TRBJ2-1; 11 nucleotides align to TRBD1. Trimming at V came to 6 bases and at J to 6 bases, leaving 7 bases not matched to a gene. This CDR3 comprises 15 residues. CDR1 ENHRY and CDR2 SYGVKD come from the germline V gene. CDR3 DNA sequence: TGTGCCATCAGACCCGGACAGGGGGCCCTCAATGAGCAGTTCTTC. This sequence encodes CAIRPGQGALNEQFF.

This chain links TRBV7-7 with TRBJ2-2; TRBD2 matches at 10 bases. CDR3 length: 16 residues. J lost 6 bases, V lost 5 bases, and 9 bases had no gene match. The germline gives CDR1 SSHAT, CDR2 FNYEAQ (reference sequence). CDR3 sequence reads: CASSTAGGRGSGELFF. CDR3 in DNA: TGTGCCAGCAGCACAGCGGGGGGGCGTGGATCCGGGGAGCTGTTTTTT.

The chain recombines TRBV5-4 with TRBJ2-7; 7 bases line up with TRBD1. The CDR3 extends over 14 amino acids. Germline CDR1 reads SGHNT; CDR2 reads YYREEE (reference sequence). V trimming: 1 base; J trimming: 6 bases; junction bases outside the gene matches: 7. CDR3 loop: CASSLTGAGGEQYF. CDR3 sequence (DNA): TGTGCCAGCAGCTTGACAGGGGCCGGTGGCGAGCAGTACTTC.

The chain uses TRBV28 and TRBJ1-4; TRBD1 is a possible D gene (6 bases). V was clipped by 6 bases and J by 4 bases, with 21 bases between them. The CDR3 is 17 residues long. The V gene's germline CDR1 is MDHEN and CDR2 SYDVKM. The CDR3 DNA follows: TGTGCCAGCAGGGGTTACAGGGTGGGTTCCGGTAATGAAAAACTGTTTTTT. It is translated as CASRGYRVGSGNEKLFF. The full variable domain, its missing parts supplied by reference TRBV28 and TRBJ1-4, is DVKVTQSSRYLVKRTGEKVFLECVQDMDHENMFWYRQDPGLGLRLIYFSYDVKMKEKGDIPEGYSVSREKKERFSLILESASTNQTSMYLCASRGYRVGSGNEKLFFGSGTQLSVL.

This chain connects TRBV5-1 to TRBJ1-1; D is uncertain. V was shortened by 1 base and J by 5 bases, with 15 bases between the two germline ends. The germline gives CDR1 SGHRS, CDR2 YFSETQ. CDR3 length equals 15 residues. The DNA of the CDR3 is TGCGCCAGCAGCTTGAACGGCCCAACGGGGACTGAAGCTTTCTTT. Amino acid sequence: CASSLNGPTGTEAFF.